This record looks at one T cell receptor beta chain sequence and its context. Its target is unknown. Using immunoSEQ multiplex PCR, the repertoire was profiled, and TCRdb retains in-frame clones only, with some absent. The sample includes more than 40,000 clones, about 79% of them seen just once. These data are taken from a study of OX40 agonist ivuxolimab in advanced cancers. Study-wide results and caveats: At 0.1 to 3.0 mg/kg, CD4+ and CD8+ blood T cells expanded clonally by week 6.

Trimming stripped 1 base from V and 1 base from J, with 11 bases between. The CDR3 is made up of 15 amino acids. Germline assignment: CDR1 SGHTA and CDR2 FQGNSA. This specimen consisted of CD4+ or CD8+ T cells sorted from blood, obtained in a trial of the OX40 agonist ivuxolimab. The chain has TRBV7-2 and TRBJ2-7; D gene unclear. The sequence was collected from an adult with an advanced solid tumor such as melanoma, head and neck, liver or kidney cancer. This CDR3 is CASSLGGVASYEQYF. The DNA of the CDR3 is TGTGCCAGCAGCTTAGGCGGAGTCGCATCCTACGAGCAGTACTTC.